Listed below are T cell receptor beta chains from one sample, sequenced in a study of cytomegalovirus exposure and HLA in healthy donors. Generated by immunoSEQ multiplex PCR, the TCRdb table keeps only in-frame clones and is missing some. Of around 180,000 clones detected, about four fifths appear once; the ten largest clones hold 2.4%. Sequenced sample: PBMCs. All receptors come from a male donor in good health and CMV-seronegative. The conserved cysteine and the conserved F or W are not part of the CDR3 here.

V gene	J gene	CDR3 protein
TRBV7-2	TRBJ2-5	ASSLARGAVETQY
TRBV7-2	TRBJ1-4	ASSLGQGGNEKLF
TRBV5-1	TRBJ2-7	ASSLGERQGWNEQY
TRBV6-5	TRBJ1-2	ASSYAGQGVYGYP
TRBV9	TRBJ2-3	ASSVDPSGRALDTQY
TRBV5-5	TRBJ1-4	ASSFLRARGEKLF
TRBV2	TRBJ1-5	ASSDLGDNQPQH
TRBV2	TRBJ1-5	ASSEGGRRDHQPQH
TRBV11-3	TRBJ2-1	ASSLAGTSESSYNEQF
TRBV4-3	TRBJ2-3	ASSQVGGGSDTQY
TRBV27	TRBJ2-1	ASQPLAGINNEQF
TRBV6-5	TRBJ2-7	ASSYLQGGEQY
TRBV7-7	TRBJ2-7	ASSLGGGGYEQY
TRBV25-1	TRBJ1-1	ASVSDRGPAF
TRBV4-3	TRBJ2-1	ASSQDPGDHEQF
TRBV18	TRBJ1-2	ASSPPWAGGSLMDGYT
TRBV29-1	TRBJ2-1	SVEGQALNEQF
TRBV5-6	TRBJ2-7	ASSPAQIRDRDAYEQY
TRBV2	TRBJ2-2	ASSETGLSTGELF
TRBV19	TRBJ2-1	ASSISGGPSYNEQF
TRBV29-1	NA	SVGDPAKRYEQY
TRBV19	TRBJ1-5	ASSADRNSNQPQH
TRBV5-4	TRBJ1-2	ASSSTTGAGGYT
TRBV7-6	TRBJ2-7	ASSLNEHEQY
TRBV13	TRBJ1-1	ASSRAGGWYTEAF
TRBV11-2	TRBJ2-7	ASSYGQGREQY
TRBV6-1	TRBJ1-1	ASSERGLGTEAF
TRBV7-9	TRBJ2-3	ASSVTSGRTDTQY
TRBV5-6	TRBJ1-5	ASSLGVGTGGYQPQH
TRBV6-5	TRBJ2-3	ASSSINRASTDTQY
TRBV7-6	TRBJ2-3	ASSMSGGDTDTQY
TRBV5-5	TRBJ2-7	ASSLPGQGIYEQY
TRBV27	TRBJ2-1	ASSFRASGLVFFYNEQF
TRBV25-1	TRBJ2-5	ASSPGLAGRWQY
TRBV2	TRBJ2-3	ASSPRGSEDTDTQY
TRBV28	TRBJ1-2	ASSLGYGYP
TRBV2	TRBJ2-3	ASVGRQGTDTQY